These 4 T cell receptor beta chains share one sample of origin, sequenced in a study of blood T cell repertoires in COVID-19. Assay: immunoSEQ multiplex PCR; the TCRdb copy retains only in-frame clones and omits some. This sample carries roughly 380,000 clones, more than 75% of them seen once, and the ten largest clones take 2.5% to 3%. The sample consisted of PBMCs or T cells enriched from blood (not recorded which). The source of these receptors is a woman under 40 who had recovered from COVID-19.

J is TRBJ2-7 and V is TRBV5-4; the match to TRBD2 covers 16 bases. After removal of 4 bases from V and 8 bases from J, the junction contained 15 bases not matched to a gene. The CDR3 runs 18 residues. Looked up from germline, CDR1 is SGHNT and CDR2 is YYREEE (reference sequence). For the CDR3, the DNA is TGTGCCAGCAGCCCACCCGGGACTAGCGGGAGGGCGAATAGACAGCAGTACTTC. The encoded protein is CASSPPGTSGRANRQQYF.

The rearrangement uses TRBV5-4 and TRBJ2-2, with 10 bases lining up with TRBD2. After removal of 3 bases from V and 6 bases from J, the junction contained 2 bases not matched to a gene. There are 14 residues in the CDR3. CDR1 and CDR2 (germline): SGHNT, YYREEE (reference sequence). In DNA form, the CDR3 reads TGTGCCAGCAGCTCTAGCGGGAGTCCCGGGGAGCTGTTTTTT. The encoded protein is CASSSSGSPGELFF.

This sequence joins TRBV7-2 and TRBJ1-1, with 8 bases identical to TRBD1. CDR1 SGHTA and CDR2 FQGNSA come from the germline V gene. CDR3 length: 15 amino acids. Trimming at V came to 5 bases and at J to 0 bases, leaving 5 bases not matched to a gene. The CDR3 loop is CASSRGQAMNTEAFF. The CDR3 DNA reads as TGTGCCAGCAGCCGGGGACAGGCCATGAACACTGAAGCTTTCTTT.

The rearrangement uses TRBV5-4 and TRBJ2-2, with 12 bases lining up with TRBD2. After removal of 2 bases from V and 1 base from J, the junction contained 3 bases not matched to a gene. The germline gives CDR1 SGHNT, CDR2 YYREEE (reference sequence). The CDR3 runs 17 residues. The CDR3 here is CASSFGTSGWNTGELFF. In nucleotides, the CDR3 is TGTGCCAGCAGCTTCGGGACTAGCGGGTGGAACACCGGGGAGCTGTTTTTT.